Shown below are 2 T cell receptor beta chains from a single sample sequenced in a study of cytomegalovirus exposure and HLA in healthy donors. 13 Jbeta primers and 60 Vbeta primers were used for the PCR. Sequencing used immunoSEQ multiplex PCR; TCRdb keeps in-frame clones, though not all of them. The sample yields more than 95,000 clones, less than 85% seen once. The specimen was PBMCs. The receptors here all came from a man between 45 and 60 years old in good health and CMV-seropositive.

The J gene is TRBJ2-3, the V gene TRBV27; D remains ambiguous. The germline V and J ends were trimmed by 2 bases and 2 bases, with 8 bases remaining between them. Germline V gene lookup returns CDR1 MNHEY and CDR2 SMNVEV (reference sequence). CDR3 length: 14 residues. The CDR3 protein is CASSLKLNTDTQYF. CDR3 nucleotides: TGTGCCAGCAGTTTAAAACTGAACACAGATACGCAGTATTTT.

The chain links TRBV5-1 to TRBJ2-1; D possibly corresponds to TRBD1 (5 bases). V lost 4 bases and J 0 bases, leaving 14 bases between the germline ends. Per germline, CDR1 SGHRS and CDR2 YFSETQ. This CDR3 comprises 16 residues. CDR3 amino acids: CASSSQGFGSYNEQFF. CDR3 DNA sequence: TGCGCCAGCAGCAGTCAGGGTTTCGGCTCCTACAATGAGCAGTTCTTC.